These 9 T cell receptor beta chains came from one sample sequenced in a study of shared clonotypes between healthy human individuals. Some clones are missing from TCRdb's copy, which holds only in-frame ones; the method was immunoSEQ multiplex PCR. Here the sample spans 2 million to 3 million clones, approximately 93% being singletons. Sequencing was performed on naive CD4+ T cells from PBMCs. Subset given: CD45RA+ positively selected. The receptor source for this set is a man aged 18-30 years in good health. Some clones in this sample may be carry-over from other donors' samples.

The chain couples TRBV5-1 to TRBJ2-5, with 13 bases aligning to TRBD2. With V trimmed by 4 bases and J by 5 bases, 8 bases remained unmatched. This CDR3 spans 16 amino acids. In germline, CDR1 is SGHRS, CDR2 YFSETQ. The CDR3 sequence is CASSQGTSGNPETQYF. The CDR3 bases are TGCGCCAGCAGCCAGGGGACTAGCGGGAATCCGGAGACCCAGTACTTC.

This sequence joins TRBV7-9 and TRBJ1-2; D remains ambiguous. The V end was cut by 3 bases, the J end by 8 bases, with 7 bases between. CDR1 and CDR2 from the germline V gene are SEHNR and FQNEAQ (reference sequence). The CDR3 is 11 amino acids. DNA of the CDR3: TGTGCCAGCAGCTTTGCAGGCGGCTACACCTTC. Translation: CASSFAGGYTF.

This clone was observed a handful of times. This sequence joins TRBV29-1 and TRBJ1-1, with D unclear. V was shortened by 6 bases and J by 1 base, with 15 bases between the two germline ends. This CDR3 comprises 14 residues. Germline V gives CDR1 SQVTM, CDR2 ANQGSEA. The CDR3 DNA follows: TGCAGCGTGAGGGTTGGGCAGCGGAACACTGAAGCTTTCTTT. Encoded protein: CSVRVGQRNTEAFF.

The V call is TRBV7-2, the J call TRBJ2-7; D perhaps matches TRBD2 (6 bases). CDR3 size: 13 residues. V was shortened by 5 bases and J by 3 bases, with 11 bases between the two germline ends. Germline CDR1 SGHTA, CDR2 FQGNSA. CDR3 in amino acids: CASSARGGYEQYF. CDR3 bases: TGTGCCAGCAGCGCCCGGGGAGGCTACGAGCAGTACTTC.

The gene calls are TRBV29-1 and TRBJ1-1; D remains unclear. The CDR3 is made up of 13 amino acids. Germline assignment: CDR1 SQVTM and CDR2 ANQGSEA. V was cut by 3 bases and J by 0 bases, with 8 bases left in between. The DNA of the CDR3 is TGCAGCGTTGAGATAGGAGTGAACACTGAAGCTTTCTTT. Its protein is CSVEIGVNTEAFF.

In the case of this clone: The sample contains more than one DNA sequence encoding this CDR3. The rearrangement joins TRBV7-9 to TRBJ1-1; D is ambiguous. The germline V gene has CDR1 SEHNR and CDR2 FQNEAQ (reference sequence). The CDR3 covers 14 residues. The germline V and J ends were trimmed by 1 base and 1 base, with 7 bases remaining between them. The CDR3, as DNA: TGTGCCAGCAGCTTAGAAGGCCGGAACACTGAAGCTTTCTTT. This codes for CASSLEGRNTEAFF.

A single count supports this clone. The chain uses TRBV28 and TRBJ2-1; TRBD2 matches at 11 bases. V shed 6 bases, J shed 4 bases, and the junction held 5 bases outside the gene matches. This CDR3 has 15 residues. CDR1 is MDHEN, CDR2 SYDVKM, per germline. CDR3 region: CASRLAGDLYNEQFF. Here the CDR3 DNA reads TGTGCCAGCAGACTAGCGGGAGACCTATACAATGAGCAGTTCTTC.

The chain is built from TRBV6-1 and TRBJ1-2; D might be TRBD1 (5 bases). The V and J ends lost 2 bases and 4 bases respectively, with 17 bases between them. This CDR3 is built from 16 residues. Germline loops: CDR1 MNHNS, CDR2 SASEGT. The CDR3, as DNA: TGTGCCAGCAGTGAATCTTTTGCAGGGACTTTCTATGGCTACACCTTC. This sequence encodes CASSESFAGTFYGYTF.

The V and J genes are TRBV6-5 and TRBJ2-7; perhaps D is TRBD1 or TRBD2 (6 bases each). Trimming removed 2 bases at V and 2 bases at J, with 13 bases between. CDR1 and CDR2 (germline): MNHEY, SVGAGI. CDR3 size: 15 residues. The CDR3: CASSYTGARTYEQYF. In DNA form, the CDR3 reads TGTGCCAGCAGTTACACGGGGGCGAGGACCTACGAGCAGTACTTC.